Listed below are T cell receptor beta chains from one sample, sequenced in a study of Tregs in tolerant kidney transplant recipients. Here immunoSEQ multiplex PCR was the method, and the copy in TCRdb shows in-frame clones only, minus some. The sample has more than 95,000 clones; roughly 92% are singletons. The sample comprised CD4+ T cells from blood. The receptors derive from a human donor in good health. Both conserved end residues are part of each CDR3. A D gene is named only where the DNA matches it firmly. Not every row has a clone size; where given, it reads once, few, many or a size class.

clone size: once
V gene: TRBV14
D gene: NA
J gene: TRBJ2-3
CDR3 protein: CASSQGGRLTSTDTQYF
CDR3 DNA: TGTGCCAGCAGCCAAGGTGGGAGACTAACTAGCACAGATACGCAGTATTTT

clone size: NA
V gene: TRBV19
D gene: NA
J gene: TRBJ2-3
CDR3 protein: CASRGADTQYF
CDR3 DNA: TGTGCCAGTAGGGGGGCAGATACGCAGTATTTT

clone size: once
V gene: TRBV5-4
D gene: TRBD2
J gene: TRBJ2-5
CDR3 protein: CASSPGTSGREETQYF
CDR3 DNA: TGTGCCAGCAGCCCGGGGACTAGCGGGAGGGAAGAGACCCAGTACTTC

clone size: once
V gene: TRBV2
D gene: NA
J gene: TRBJ2-7
CDR3 protein: CATKSGPYEQYF
CDR3 DNA: TGTGCCACTAAGAGCGGGCCCTACGAGCAGTACTTC

clone size: NA
V gene: TRBV25-1
D gene: NA
J gene: TRBJ1-2
CDR3 protein: CASSRDQGHGYTF
CDR3 DNA: TGTGCCAGCAGTAGAGACCAGGGACATGGCTACACCTTC

clone size: NA
V gene: TRBV29-1
D gene: NA
J gene: TRBJ1-1
CDR3 protein: CSVEEIAGKAFF
CDR3 DNA: TGCAGCGTTGAAGAAATAGCAGGGAAAGCTTTCTTT

clone size: NA
V gene: TRBV6-5
D gene: TRBD1
J gene: TRBJ1-1
CDR3 protein: CASSTVGTGDEAFF
CDR3 DNA: TGTGCCAGCAGTACCGTAGGGACAGGGGATGAAGCTTTCTTT

clone size: once
V gene: TRBV4-2
D gene: TRBD2
J gene: TRBJ2-3
CDR3 protein: CASSQARPGTSGGARTDTQYF
CDR3 DNA: TGTGCCAGCAGCCAGGCGCGCCCGGGGACTAGCGGGGGGGCCCGCACAGATACGCAGTATTTT

clone size: NA
V gene: TRBV4-1
D gene: TRBD2
J gene: TRBJ2-1
CDR3 protein: CASSLRGASGRDKNNEQFF
CDR3 DNA: TGCGCCAGCAGCCTAAGGGGTGCTAGCGGGAGGGATAAGAACAATGAGCAGTTCTTC

clone size: NA
V gene: TRBV30
D gene: NA
J gene: TRBJ1-5
CDR3 protein: CAWSRSRSNQPQHF
CDR3 DNA: TGTGCCTGGAGTCGCAGCCGAAGCAATCAGCCCCAGCATTTT

clone size: NA
V gene: TRBV7-2
D gene: NA
J gene: TRBJ2-1
CDR3 protein: CASSPRGRFYNEQFF
CDR3 DNA: TGTGCCAGCAGCCCAAGGGGGAGGTTCTACAATGAGCAGTTCTTC

clone size: NA
V gene: TRBV18
D gene: TRBD1
J gene: TRBJ1-4
CDR3 protein: CASSPTGGDEKLFF
CDR3 DNA: TGTGCCAGCTCTCCAACAGGGGGGGATGAAAAACTGTTTTTT

clone size: NA
V gene: TRBV5-1
D gene: NA
J gene: TRBJ2-3
CDR3 protein: CASSLGVGGSEDTQYF
CDR3 DNA: TGCGCCAGCAGCTTGGGAGTAGGGGGGAGTGAGGATACGCAGTATTTT

clone size: NA
V gene: TRBV23-1
D gene: NA
J gene: TRBJ2-1
CDR3 protein: CARSSTGTPGDEQFF
CDR3 DNA: TGCGCCAGAAGCTCAACCGGGACCCCGGGAGATGAGCAGTTCTTC

clone size: NA
V gene: TRBV6-1
D gene: TRBD2
J gene: TRBJ2-1
CDR3 protein: CASSSAGGQNEQFF
CDR3 DNA: TGTGCCAGCAGTTCAGCGGGGGGGCAAAATGAGCAGTTCTTC

clone size: NA
V gene: TRBV2
D gene: NA
J gene: TRBJ2-7
CDR3 protein: CASSELGGNYEQYF
CDR3 DNA: TGTGCCAGCAGTGAGTTAGGGGGGAACTACGAGCAGTACTTC

clone size: NA
V gene: TRBV5-1
D gene: TRBD1
J gene: TRBJ2-5
CDR3 protein: CASSLAPGGAEETQYF
CDR3 DNA: TGCGCCAGCAGCTTGGCCCCAGGGGGCGCGGAAGAGACCCAGTACTTC

clone size: NA
V gene: TRBV4-2
D gene: TRBD1
J gene: TRBJ2-7
CDR3 protein: CASSQLDRSSYEQYF
CDR3 DNA: TGTGCCAGCAGCCAACTGGACAGGAGCTCCTACGAGCAGTACTTC

clone size: NA
V gene: TRBV18
D gene: TRBD1
J gene: TRBJ2-2
CDR3 protein: CASSPGQGDTGELFF
CDR3 DNA: TGTGCCAGCTCACCGGGACAGGGGGACACCGGGGAGCTGTTTTTT

clone size: NA
V gene: TRBV5-1
D gene: TRBD2
J gene: TRBJ2-3
CDR3 protein: CASSLGPRGGTDTQYF
CDR3 DNA: TGCGCCAGCAGCTTGGGGCCCCGGGGGGGCACAGATACGCAGTATTTT

clone size: NA
V gene: TRBV7-2
D gene: TRBD1
J gene: TRBJ1-5
CDR3 protein: CASSPRTGGSQPQHF
CDR3 DNA: TGTGCCAGCAGCCCTCGGACAGGGGGCTCTCAGCCCCAGCATTTT

clone size: NA
V gene: TRBV5-5
D gene: NA
J gene: TRBJ1-4
CDR3 protein: CASSLEWGQDEKLFF
CDR3 DNA: TGTGCCAGCAGCTTGGAATGGGGGCAGGATGAAAAACTGTTTTTT

clone size: NA
V gene: TRBV5-1
D gene: NA
J gene: TRBJ1-1
CDR3 protein: CASSLRQDNTEAFF
CDR3 DNA: TGCGCCAGCAGCTTGAGACAGGATAACACTGAAGCTTTCTTT

clone size: once
V gene: TRBV15
D gene: TRBD2
J gene: TRBJ2-1
CDR3 protein: CATSRSSGLAGSNYNEQFF
CDR3 DNA: TGTGCCACCAGCAGATCATCCGGACTAGCGGGATCCAACTACAATGAGCAGTTCTTC

clone size: NA
V gene: TRBV18
D gene: NA
J gene: TRBJ2-7
CDR3 protein: CASSPSAGYYEQYF
CDR3 DNA: TGTGCCAGCTCACCGTCAGCAGGGTACTACGAGCAGTACTTC

clone size: NA
V gene: TRBV11-2
D gene: NA
J gene: TRBJ1-2
CDR3 protein: CASSSGVGRDTPNYGYTF
CDR3 DNA: TGTGCCAGCAGCTCGGGGGTGGGCCGGGACACCCCTAACTATGGCTACACCTTC

clone size: NA
V gene: TRBV19
D gene: TRBD1
J gene: TRBJ1-1
CDR3 protein: CASSTGGLTEAFF
CDR3 DNA: TGTGCCAGTAGTACAGGGGGCCTTACTGAAGCTTTCTTT

clone size: NA
V gene: TRBV7-6
D gene: NA
J gene: TRBJ2-1
CDR3 protein: CASSGAGGRNEQFF
CDR3 DNA: TGTGCCAGCAGCGGAGCCGGGGGCCGGAATGAGCAGTTCTTC

clone size: NA
V gene: TRBV11-1
D gene: NA
J gene: TRBJ1-1
CDR3 protein: CASSLRQNTEAFF
CDR3 DNA: TGTGCCAGCAGCTTAAGACAGAACACTGAAGCTTTCTTT

clone size: NA
V gene: TRBV11-2
D gene: NA
J gene: TRBJ2-3
CDR3 protein: CASSLGVGGTDTQYF
CDR3 DNA: TGTGCCAGCAGCTTAGGTGTCGGCGGAACAGATACGCAGTATTTT

clone size: NA
V gene: TRBV19
D gene: NA
J gene: TRBJ2-6
CDR3 protein: CASQGHSSGANVLTF
CDR3 DNA: TGTGCCAGTCAGGGACACTCCTCTGGGGCCAACGTCCTGACTTTC

clone size: NA
V gene: TRBV6-1
D gene: NA
J gene: TRBJ2-7
CDR3 protein: CASTGQAYEQYF
CDR3 DNA: TGTGCCAGCACTGGACAAGCCTACGAGCAGTACTTC

clone size: NA
V gene: TRBV7-6
D gene: NA
J gene: TRBJ1-1
CDR3 protein: CASSLYRGRSTEAFF
CDR3 DNA: TGTGCCAGCAGCTTATATCGGGGGAGAAGCACTGAAGCTTTCTTT

clone size: NA
V gene: TRBV12-5
D gene: NA
J gene: TRBJ2-5
CDR3 protein: CASGLRSTNGTQYF
CDR3 DNA: TGTGCTAGTGGTCTCCGATCCACCAATGGGACCCAGTACTTC

clone size: NA
V gene: TRBV19
D gene: NA
J gene: TRBJ1-2
CDR3 protein: CASSPALYGYTF
CDR3 DNA: TGTGCCAGTAGCCCGGCCCTGTATGGCTACACCTTC

clone size: NA
V gene: TRBV9
D gene: NA
J gene: TRBJ2-5
CDR3 protein: CASSVRGGRETQYF
CDR3 DNA: TGTGCCAGCAGCGTAAGGGGGGGTCGGGAGACCCAGTACTTC

clone size: NA
V gene: TRBV15
D gene: NA
J gene: TRBJ1-1
CDR3 protein: CATSRDGRGNTEAFF
CDR3 DNA: TGTGCCACCAGCAGAGATGGTCGGGGCAACACTGAAGCTTTCTTT

clone size: NA
V gene: TRBV6-1
D gene: NA
J gene: TRBJ2-7
CDR3 protein: CASRRYREAFYEQYF
CDR3 DNA: TGTGCCAGCAGGCGATACAGGGAGGCTTTCTACGAGCAGTACTTC

clone size: NA
V gene: TRBV23-1
D gene: NA
J gene: TRBJ1-4
CDR3 protein: CASSQWGPGLGVSNEKLFF
CDR3 DNA: TGCGCCAGCAGTCAATGGGGCCCTGGTTTGGGGGTCAGTAATGAAAAACTGTTTTTT

clone size: once
V gene: TRBV7-3
D gene: TRBD2
J gene: TRBJ2-3
CDR3 protein: CASSPLAGGTDTQYF
CDR3 DNA: TGTGCCAGCAGCCCACTAGCGGGGGGGACAGATACGCAGTATTTT

clone size: NA
V gene: TRBV15
D gene: TRBD2
J gene: TRBJ2-1
CDR3 protein: CATSRAGGEQFF
CDR3 DNA: TGTGCCACCAGCAGAGCGGGAGGGGAGCAGTTCTTC

clone size: NA
V gene: TRBV10-3
D gene: TRBD2
J gene: TRBJ2-5
CDR3 protein: CAIKPSGGGETQYF
CDR3 DNA: TGTGCCATCAAGCCTAGCGGGGGTGGGGAGACCCAGTACTTC

clone size: once
V gene: TRBV5-6
D gene: NA
J gene: TRBJ1-2
CDR3 protein: CASSFSRAGITF
CDR3 DNA: TGTGCCAGCAGCTTTAGCAGGGCCGGGATAACCTTC

clone size: NA
V gene: TRBV11-2
D gene: NA
J gene: TRBJ2-3
CDR3 protein: CASSPDGRYTDTQYF
CDR3 DNA: TGTGCCAGCAGCCCGGACGGTCGTTACACAGATACGCAGTATTTT

clone size: once
V gene: TRBV27
D gene: NA
J gene: TRBJ2-1
CDR3 protein: CASSLTPTSFPYNEQFF
CDR3 DNA: TGTGCCAGCAGTTTAACCCCAACTAGCTTCCCCTACAATGAGCAGTTCTTC

clone size: NA
V gene: TRBV5-1
D gene: NA
J gene: TRBJ1-1
CDR3 protein: CASTREGGWGTEAFF
CDR3 DNA: TGCGCCAGCACCCGTGAGGGGGGATGGGGCACTGAAGCTTTCTTT

clone size: NA
V gene: TRBV5-4
D gene: TRBD2
J gene: TRBJ2-3
CDR3 protein: CASSASLAGITGDTQYF
CDR3 DNA: TGTGCCAGCAGCGCGTCACTAGCGGGGATAACGGGAGATACGCAGTATTTT

clone size: NA
V gene: TRBV2
D gene: TRBD1
J gene: TRBJ2-7
CDR3 protein: CASSDWTGKYF
CDR3 DNA: TGTGCCAGCAGTGATTGGACAGGGAAGTACTTC

clone size: NA
V gene: TRBV27
D gene: NA
J gene: TRBJ1-2
CDR3 protein: CASSSNRTPRNGYTF
CDR3 DNA: TGTGCCAGCAGCTCAAACCGGACACCAAGGAACGGCTACACCTTC

clone size: NA
V gene: TRBV4-1
D gene: TRBD1
J gene: TRBJ2-5
CDR3 protein: CASSQGDRGSETQYF
CDR3 DNA: TGCGCCAGCAGCCAAGGGGACAGGGGGTCGGAGACCCAGTACTTC

clone size: NA
V gene: TRBV9
D gene: NA
J gene: TRBJ2-3
CDR3 protein: CASSIRLGTDTQYF
CDR3 DNA: TGTGCCAGCAGCATACGACTAGGCACAGATACGCAGTATTTT

clone size: NA
V gene: TRBV19
D gene: TRBD1
J gene: TRBJ2-1
CDR3 protein: CASSMTGQAGEQFF
CDR3 DNA: TGTGCCAGTAGTATGACAGGGCAGGCGGGTGAGCAGTTCTTC

clone size: NA
V gene: TRBV5-1
D gene: NA
J gene: TRBJ1-2
CDR3 protein: CASSLGSSGTANYGYTF
CDR3 DNA: TGCGCCAGCAGCTTGGGGTCGTCAGGAACTGCTAACTATGGCTACACCTTC

clone size: NA
V gene: TRBV18
D gene: NA
J gene: TRBJ1-5
CDR3 protein: CASSPGGKSQPQHF
CDR3 DNA: TGTGCCAGCTCACCAGGAGGGAAGAGTCAGCCCCAGCATTTT

clone size: NA
V gene: TRBV5-4
D gene: NA
J gene: TRBJ1-4
CDR3 protein: CASSPTPGGVPNEKLFF
CDR3 DNA: TGTGCCAGCAGCCCGACCCCGGGGGGTGTCCCTAATGAAAAACTGTTTTTT

clone size: NA
V gene: TRBV5-4
D gene: NA
J gene: TRBJ2-4
CDR3 protein: CASSLGVGQAKNIQYF
CDR3 DNA: TGTGCCAGCAGCTTGGGGGTAGGGCAGGCCAAAAACATTCAGTACTTC

clone size: NA
V gene: TRBV30
D gene: TRBD2
J gene: TRBJ2-3
CDR3 protein: CAWSSGSTDTQYF
CDR3 DNA: TGTGCCTGGTCTAGCGGTAGCACAGATACGCAGTATTTT

clone size: once
V gene: TRBV19
D gene: TRBD1
J gene: TRBJ2-2
CDR3 protein: CASSILPGQGAGELFF
CDR3 DNA: TGTGCCAGTAGTATCCTCCCGGGACAGGGTGCCGGGGAGCTGTTTTTT

clone size: NA
V gene: TRBV2
D gene: TRBD2
J gene: TRBJ2-3
CDR3 protein: CASSKGLAGTDTQYF
CDR3 DNA: TGTGCCAGCAGTAAGGGACTAGCGGGCACAGATACGCAGTATTTT

clone size: NA
V gene: TRBV27
D gene: TRBD2
J gene: TRBJ2-3
CDR3 protein: CASRSAGVPGSDTQYF
CDR3 DNA: TGTGCCAGCAGATCAGCGGGGGTGCCGGGATCAGATACGCAGTATTTT